Listed here are 5 T cell receptor beta chains from one sample, sequenced in a study of Graves' ophthalmopathy and Graves' hyperthyroidism. Amplification from RNA transcripts yielded the TCR beta CDR3 regions. RT-PCR was first run with HTBI primers, then multiplex PCR in a second round. In TCRdb, the multiplex PCR reads were re-called with MiXCR into one record per CDR3 protein. The table includes 40,000 or so distinct CDR3 sequences, roughly half detected once. The sequenced sample was peripheral blood. The receptors originated from an adult man with Graves' ophthalmopathy.

Details on this clonotype: Sequence at one end of the junction differs from germline and may be a read error. The chain uses TRBV20-1 and TRBJ1-1; TRBD1 aligns across 7 bases. Germline-derived CDR1 and CDR2 are DFQATT and SNEGSKA (reference sequence). The CDR3 loop spans 19 amino acids. CDR3: CSALMSGTEKMWVNTEAFF. CDR3 nucleotide sequence: TGCAGTGCCCTGATGTCCGGGACAGAAAAAATGTGGGTGAACACTGAAGCCTTCTTC.

This clonotype appeared a single time. The chain recombines TRBV2 with TRBJ1-2; tentative D call: TRBD1 (5 bases). This CDR3 contains 13 residues. Germline CDR1 SNHLY, CDR2 FYNNEI. The ends were cut back, 7 bases at V and 8 bases at J, with 17 bases in the middle. This chain's CDR3 is CASNLARDLGYTF. The DNA of the CDR3 is TGTGCCAGCAACCTGGCCAGGGATCTAGGCTACACCTTC.

Concerning this clonotype: This may stem from a read error, because a much larger clone lies one nucleotide away. V gene TRBV30 combines with J gene TRBJ1-2, with 7 bases identical to TRBD1. The CDR3 sequence is 14 residues long. Germline V CDR1 and CDR2: GTSNPN, SVGIG (reference sequence). The chain's CDR3 is CAWSVGDSSTRYSF. Written as DNA, the CDR3 is TGTGCCTGGAGTGTGGGGGACAGTTCGACCCGCTACAGCTTC.

The count of this clonotype is one. The chain joins TRBV7-9 to TRBJ1-5, with D possibly TRBD1 on 5 matching bases. The CDR3 has 14 residues. Trimming took 10 bases from V and 3 from J, leaving 16 bases between them. Germline V gene sequence: CDR1 SEHNR, CDR2 FQNEAQ (reference sequence). CDR3 sequence (DNA): TGTGCCAACAGTTTGGCAGGGCCCAATCAGCCCCAGCATTTT. Translating it yields CANSLAGPNQPQHF.

This clonotype was found many times. This chain uses TRBV9 with TRBJ2-5; D is perhaps TRBD2 (5 bases). The V and J ends lost 4 bases and 4 bases respectively, with 20 bases between them. This CDR3 has 16 amino acids. Germline lookup yields CDR1 SGDLS and CDR2 YYNGEE. CDR3 region: CASSPRVGRAVETQYF. The CDR3 DNA is TGTGCCAGCAGCCCGCGGGTGGGCCGGGCCGTAGAGACCCAGTACTTC.